This T cell receptor beta chain was found in a study of a mutant IDH1 vaccine in newly diagnosed glioma. Study information: The patients received vaccinations eight times, in weeks 1, 3, 5, 7, 11, 15, 19 and 23. Vaccines were begun 4-6 weeks after radiotherapy alone, or with temozolomide cycles.

Study-level results: Variations in leading peripheral T cell clonotypes appeared to have no connection with pseudoprogression.

Only in-frame clones appear in the TCRdb table, and some are missing; sequencing was by immunoSEQ multiplex PCR. The profile shows about 28,000 clones, 80% to 90% of them singletons. This clone appeared a few times. Its antigen remains unidentified. CDR3 size: 15 residues. Germline values: CDR1 GTSNPN, CDR2 SVGIG (reference sequence). Deletions cut 0 bases from V and 3 bases from J, with 14 bases between. The time point: week 5, during vaccination. Vaccination used 300 ug of mutant IDH1 20-mer peptide per dose, with topical imiquimod. This sample comprised PBMCs, obtained from a glioma patient whose treatment included an IDH1 peptide vaccine. The TCR sequence derives from a man between 18 and 29 years old with glioma. This chain links TRBV30 with TRBJ1-1; D gene uncertain. The CDR3 bases are TGTGCCTGGAGTGTACGAGGTGAGAAGGACACTGAAGCTTTCTTT. Translation: CAWSVRGEKDTEAFF.